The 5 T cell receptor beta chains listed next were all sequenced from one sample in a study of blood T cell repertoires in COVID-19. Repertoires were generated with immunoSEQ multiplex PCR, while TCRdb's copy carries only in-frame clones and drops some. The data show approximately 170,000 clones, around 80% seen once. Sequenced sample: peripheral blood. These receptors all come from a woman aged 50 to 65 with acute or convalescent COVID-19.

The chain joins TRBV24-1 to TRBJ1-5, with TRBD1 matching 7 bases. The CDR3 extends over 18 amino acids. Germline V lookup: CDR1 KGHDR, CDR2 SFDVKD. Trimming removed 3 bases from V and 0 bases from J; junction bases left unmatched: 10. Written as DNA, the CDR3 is TGTGCCACCAGTGATACACGATCAGGGGGTTATAGCAATCAGCCCCAGCATTTT. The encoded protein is CATSDTRSGGYSNQPQHF.

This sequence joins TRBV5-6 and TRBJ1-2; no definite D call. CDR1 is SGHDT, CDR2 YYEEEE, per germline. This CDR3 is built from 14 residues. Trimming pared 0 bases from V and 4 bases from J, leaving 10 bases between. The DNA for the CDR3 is TGTGCCAGCAGCTTGGGGTGGGCCCGCTATGGCTACACCTTC. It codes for CASSLGWARYGYTF.

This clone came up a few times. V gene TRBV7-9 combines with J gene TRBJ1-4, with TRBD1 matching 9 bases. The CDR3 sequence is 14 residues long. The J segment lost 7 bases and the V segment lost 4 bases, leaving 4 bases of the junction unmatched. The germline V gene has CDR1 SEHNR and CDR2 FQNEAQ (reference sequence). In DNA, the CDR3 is TGTGCCAGCAGCTGGGGACAGGGTCTTGAAAAACTGTTTTTT. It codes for CASSWGQGLEKLFF.

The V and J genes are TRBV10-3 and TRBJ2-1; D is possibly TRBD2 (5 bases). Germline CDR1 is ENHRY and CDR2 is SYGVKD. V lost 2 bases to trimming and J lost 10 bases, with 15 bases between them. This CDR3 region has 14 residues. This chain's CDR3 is CAISEGLRGREQFF. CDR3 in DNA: TGTGCCATCAGTGAGGGGCTCCGGGGAAGGGAGCAGTTCTTC.

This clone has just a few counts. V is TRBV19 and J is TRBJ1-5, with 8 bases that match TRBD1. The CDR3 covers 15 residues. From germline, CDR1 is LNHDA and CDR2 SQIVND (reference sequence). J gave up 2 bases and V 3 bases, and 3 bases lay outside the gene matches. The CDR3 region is CASSIDRGGNQPQHF. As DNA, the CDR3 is TGTGCCAGTAGTATCGACAGGGGAGGCAATCAGCCCCAGCATTTT.